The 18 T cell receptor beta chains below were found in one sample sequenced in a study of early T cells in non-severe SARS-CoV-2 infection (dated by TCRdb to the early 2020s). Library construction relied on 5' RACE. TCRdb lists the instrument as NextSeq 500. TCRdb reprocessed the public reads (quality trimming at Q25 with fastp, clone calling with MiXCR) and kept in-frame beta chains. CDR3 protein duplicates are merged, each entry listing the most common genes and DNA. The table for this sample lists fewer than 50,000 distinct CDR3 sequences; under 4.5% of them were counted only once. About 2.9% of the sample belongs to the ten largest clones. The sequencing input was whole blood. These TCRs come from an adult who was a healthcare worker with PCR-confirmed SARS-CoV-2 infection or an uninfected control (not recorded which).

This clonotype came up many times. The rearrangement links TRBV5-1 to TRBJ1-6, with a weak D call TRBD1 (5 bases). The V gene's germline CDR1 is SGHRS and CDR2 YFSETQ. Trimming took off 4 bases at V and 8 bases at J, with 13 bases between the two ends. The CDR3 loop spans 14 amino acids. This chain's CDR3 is CASSPGGFDSPLHF. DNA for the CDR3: TGCGCCAGCAGCCCCGGGGGTTTTGATTCACCCCTCCACTTT. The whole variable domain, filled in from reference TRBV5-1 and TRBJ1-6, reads KAGVTQTPRYLIKTRGQQVTLSCSPISGHRSVSWYQQTPGQGLQFLFEYFSETQRNKGNFPGRFSGRQFSNSRSEMNVSTLELGDSALYLCASSPGGFDSPLHFGNGTRLTVT.

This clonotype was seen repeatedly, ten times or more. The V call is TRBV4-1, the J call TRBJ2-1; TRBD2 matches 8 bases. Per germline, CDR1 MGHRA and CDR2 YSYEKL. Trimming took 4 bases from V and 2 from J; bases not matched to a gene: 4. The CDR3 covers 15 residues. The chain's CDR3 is CASSLAGSPYNEQFF. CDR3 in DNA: TGCGCCAGCAGCCTAGCGGGAAGTCCCTACAATGAGCAGTTCTTC.

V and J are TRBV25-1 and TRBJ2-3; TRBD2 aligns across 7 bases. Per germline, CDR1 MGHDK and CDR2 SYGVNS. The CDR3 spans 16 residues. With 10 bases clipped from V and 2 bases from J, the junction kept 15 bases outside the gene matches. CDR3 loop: CATAGEGLLPTDTQYF. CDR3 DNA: TGTGCCACCGCGGGAGAGGGACTGTTACCCACAGATACGCAGTATTTT.

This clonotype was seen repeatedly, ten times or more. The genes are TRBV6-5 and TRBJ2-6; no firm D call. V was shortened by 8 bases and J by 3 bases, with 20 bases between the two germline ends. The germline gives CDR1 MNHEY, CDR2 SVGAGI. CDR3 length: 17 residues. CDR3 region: CASLPRSSFFGANVLTF. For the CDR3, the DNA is TGTGCCAGCCTTCCGCGGAGCAGCTTCTTTGGGGCCAACGTCCTGACTTTC.

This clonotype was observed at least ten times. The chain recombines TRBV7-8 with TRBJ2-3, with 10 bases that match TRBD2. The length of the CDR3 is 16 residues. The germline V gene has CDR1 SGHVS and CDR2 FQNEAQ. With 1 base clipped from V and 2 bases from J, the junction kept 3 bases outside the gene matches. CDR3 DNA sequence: TGTGCCAGCAGCTTAGAACTAGCGGGAACCACAGATACGCAGTATTTT. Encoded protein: CASSLELAGTTDTQYF.

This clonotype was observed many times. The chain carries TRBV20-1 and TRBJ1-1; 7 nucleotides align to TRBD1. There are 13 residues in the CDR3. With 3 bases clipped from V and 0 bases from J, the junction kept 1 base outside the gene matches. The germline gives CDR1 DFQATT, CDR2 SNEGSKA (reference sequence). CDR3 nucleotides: TGCAGTGCTAGCGACAGGGTGAACACTGAAGCTTTCTTT. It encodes CSASDRVNTEAFF.

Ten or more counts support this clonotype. The CDR3 is CASSLLGLAGGRDTQYF. CDR3 sequence (DNA): TGTGCCAGCAGTTTATTAGGACTAGCGGGAGGAAGAGATACGCAGTATTTT. The chain has TRBV28 and TRBJ2-3, with 14 bases aligning to TRBD2. The CDR3 has 17 amino acids. CDR1 and CDR2 (germline): MDHEN, SYDVKM. Trimming cost V 1 base and J 5 bases; bases outside gene matches: 5.

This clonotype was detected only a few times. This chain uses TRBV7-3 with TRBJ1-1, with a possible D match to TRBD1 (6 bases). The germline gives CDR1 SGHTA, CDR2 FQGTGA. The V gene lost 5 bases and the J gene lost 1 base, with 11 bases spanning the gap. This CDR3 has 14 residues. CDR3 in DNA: TGTGCCAGCAGCCCGGACAGCCGGAACACTGAAGCTTTCTTT. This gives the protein CASSPDSRNTEAFF.

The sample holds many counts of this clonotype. The CDR3: CASCPVAGGTDTQYF. CDR3 in DNA: TGTGCCAGCTGCCCGGTCGCAGGGGGGACAGATACGCAGTATTTT. This chain uses TRBV12-3 or TRBV12-4 with TRBJ2-3; D is possibly TRBD1 (7 bases). Trimming left V 8 bases short and J 3 bases short, with 18 bases between. CDR3 length equals 15 residues.

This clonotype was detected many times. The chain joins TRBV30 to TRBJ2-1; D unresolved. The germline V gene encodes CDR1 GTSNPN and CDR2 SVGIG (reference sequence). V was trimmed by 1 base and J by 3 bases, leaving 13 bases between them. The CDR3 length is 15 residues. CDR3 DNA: TGTGCCTGGAGTGCATTTAGGGCCTTCTACAATGAGCAGTTCTTC. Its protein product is CAWSAFRAFYNEQFF.

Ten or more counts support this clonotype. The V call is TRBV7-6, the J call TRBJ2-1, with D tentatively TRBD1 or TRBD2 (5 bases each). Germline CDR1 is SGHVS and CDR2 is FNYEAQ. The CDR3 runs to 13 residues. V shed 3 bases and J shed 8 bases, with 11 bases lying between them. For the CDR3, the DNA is TGTGCCAGCAGCTTTGGGGGTAGTGATGAGCAGTTCTTC. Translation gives CASSFGGSDEQFF.

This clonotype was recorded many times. The CDR3 here is CASSLLGGKSYEQYF. CDR3 coding DNA: TGTGCCAGCAGTTTATTGGGAGGGAAAAGCTACGAGCAGTACTTC. The V gene is TRBV28, the J gene TRBJ2-7, with 7 bases aligning to TRBD2. This CDR3 contains 15 residues. Germline CDR1 reads MDHEN; CDR2 reads SYDVKM. V gave up 1 base and J gave up 3 bases; unmatched junction bases: 6.

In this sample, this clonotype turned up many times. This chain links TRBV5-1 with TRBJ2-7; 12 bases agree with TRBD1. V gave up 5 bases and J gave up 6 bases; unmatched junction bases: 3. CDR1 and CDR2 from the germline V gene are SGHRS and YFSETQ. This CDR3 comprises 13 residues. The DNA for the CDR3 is TGCGCCAGCAGTTCGGGACAGGGGGCCGAGCAGTACTTC. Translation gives CASSSGQGAEQYF.

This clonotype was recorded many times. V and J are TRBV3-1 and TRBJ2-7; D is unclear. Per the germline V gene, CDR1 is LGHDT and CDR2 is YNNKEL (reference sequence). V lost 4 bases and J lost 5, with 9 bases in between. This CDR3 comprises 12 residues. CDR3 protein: CASSPGVNEQYF. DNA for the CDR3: TGTGCCAGCAGCCCAGGCGTAAACGAGCAGTACTTC.

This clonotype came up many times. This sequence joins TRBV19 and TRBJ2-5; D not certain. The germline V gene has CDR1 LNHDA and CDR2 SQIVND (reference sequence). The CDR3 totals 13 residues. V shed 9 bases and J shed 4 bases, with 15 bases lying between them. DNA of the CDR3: TGTGCCAGCACCCGTGGGCGAGGAGAGACCCAGTACTTC. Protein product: CASTRGRGETQYF.

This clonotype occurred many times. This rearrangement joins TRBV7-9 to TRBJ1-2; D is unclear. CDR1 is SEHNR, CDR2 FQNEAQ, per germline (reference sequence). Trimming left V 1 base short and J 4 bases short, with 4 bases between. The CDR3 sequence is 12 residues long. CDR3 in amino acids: CASSLDGYGYTF. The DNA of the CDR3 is TGTGCCAGCAGCTTAGATGGCTATGGCTACACCTTC.

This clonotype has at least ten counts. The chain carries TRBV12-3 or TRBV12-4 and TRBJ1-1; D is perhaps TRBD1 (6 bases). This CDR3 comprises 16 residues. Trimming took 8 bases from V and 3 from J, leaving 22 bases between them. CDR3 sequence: CASESTLGAGDTEAFF. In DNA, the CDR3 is TGTGCCAGCGAATCGACCTTGGGGGCAGGCGACACTGAAGCTTTCTTT.

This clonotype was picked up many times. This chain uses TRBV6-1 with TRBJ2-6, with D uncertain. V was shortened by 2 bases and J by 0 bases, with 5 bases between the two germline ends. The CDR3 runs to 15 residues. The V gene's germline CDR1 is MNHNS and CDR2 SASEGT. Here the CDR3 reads CASSERISGANVLTF. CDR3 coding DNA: TGTGCCAGCAGTGAACGGATCTCTGGGGCCAACGTCCTGACTTTC.